What follows are 2 T cell receptor beta chains derived from one specimen sequenced in a study of T cells after posttransplantation cyclophosphamide. Cyclophosphamide on days +3 and +4 followed busulfan-fludarabine conditioning and a marrow graft. Data came from immunoSEQ multiplex PCR; TCRdb stores just in-frame clones and leaves some out. In total the sample includes roughly 7,200 clones, none of them seen once. This sample comprised PBMCs, obtained after allogeneic stem cell transplant with posttransplant cyclophosphamide. All receptors derive from a female patient aged 50 to 65 who received an allogeneic stem cell transplant from an unrelated donor, was CMV-positive, and had acute GVHD only. The graft donor may have contributed some T cells.

This clone was counted ten times or more. The gene calls are TRBV19 and TRBJ2-7, with TRBD2 as a possible D gene (5 bases). Germline V lookup: CDR1 LNHDA, CDR2 SQIVND (reference sequence). There are 17 residues in the CDR3. Trimming removed 1 base at V and 5 bases at J, with 21 bases between. The CDR3 DNA follows: TGTGCCAGTAGTATAGCCCTAGTACGAGTGGGAGTGGACGAGCAGTACTTC. Residues: CASSIALVRVGVDEQYF.

This clone was seen a few times. This sequence joins TRBV14 and TRBJ2-1, with TRBD2 matching 8 bases. Germline CDR1 SGHDN, CDR2 FVKESK. CDR3 length equals 15 residues. The V gene end was trimmed by 6 bases and the J gene end by 1 base; junction bases not matched to a gene: 5. CDR3 amino acids: CASRHTSGSYNEQFF. CDR3 sequence (DNA): TGTGCCAGCAGGCATACTAGCGGTTCCTACAATGAGCAGTTCTTC. The full variable domain, its missing parts supplied by reference TRBV14 and TRBJ2-1, is EAGVTQFPSHSVIEKGQTVTLRCDPISGHDNLYWYRRVMGKEIKFLLHFVKESKQDESGMPNNRFLAERTGGTYSTLKVQPAELEDSGVYFCASRHTSGSYNEQFFGPGTRLTVL.